These T cell receptor beta chains were read from a single sample in a study of blood T cell repertoires in COVID-19. The method was immunoSEQ multiplex PCR; TCRdb's version includes in-frame clones alone and lacks a portion of them. Among more than 350,000 clones listed, around nine tenths were seen once. The sequenced material came from PBMCs or T cells enriched from blood (not recorded which). Receptors originate from a woman aged 45-65 years who had recovered from COVID-19. The conserved cysteine and the conserved F or W are not part of the CDR3 here.

J gene | V gene | CDR3 protein
TRBJ2-1 | TRBV2 | ASSDGAGGKNEQF
TRBJ1-2 | TRBV20-1 | SAPWPYGYT
TRBJ1-2 | TRBV7-8 | ASSATMTFSYGYT
TRBJ2-2 | TRBV5-1 | ASSLTSGDTGELF
TRBJ1-2 | TRBV24-1 | ATSDPTGGGYT
TRBJ2-4 | TRBV3-1/TRBV3-2 | ASAGLAKNIQY
TRBJ2-5 | TRBV28 | ASSLSQGTETQY
TRBJ1-4 | TRBV28 | ASSFLGQGAGEKLF
TRBJ2-1 | TRBV3-1/TRBV3-2 | ASSQETSTFF
TRBJ1-2 | TRBV6-5 | ASSAASGDYGYT
TRBJ2-5 | TRBV28 | ASSFWPGQYQETQY
TRBJ2-7 | TRBV5-1 | ASSGLETYEQY
TRBJ1-1 | TRBV6-4 | ASSATGYTEAF
TRBJ1-5 | TRBV2 | ASSDREIYSNQPQH
TRBJ1-3 | TRBV9 | ASSVGGSRPSGNTIY
TRBJ2-3 | TRBV2 | ASSWDWGGPDTQY
TRBJ2-5 | TRBV5-1 | ASSPTGSQETQY
TRBJ1-2 | TRBV27 | ASSFGTGNGYT
TRBJ1-4 | TRBV5-6 | ASSLTSGGSQSKLF
TRBJ2-5 | TRBV4-3 | ASSQGRDSGAETQY
TRBJ2-3 | TRBV6-2/TRBV6-3 | ASSYSKGGTDTQY
TRBJ1-1 | TRBV30 | AWSVQGLAF
TRBJ1-1 | TRBV27 | ASSLLTGGLNTEAF
TRBJ2-1 | TRBV7-9 | ASSPATGEHYNEQF
TRBJ2-1 | TRBV7-2 | ASSFDRGSYNEQF
TRBJ1-4 | TRBV5-1 | ASSLEGGLVEKLF
TRBJ2-2 | TRBV9 | ASSVTGESPGELF
TRBJ2-6 | TRBV7-2 | ASRLWGEGYSGANVLT
TRBJ2-2 | TRBV6-5 | ASTFGQVNTGELF
TRBJ2-7 | TRBV28 | ASSPGQEIREQY
TRBJ1-4 | TRBV9 | ASSRAAGTEGEKLF
TRBJ2-5 | TRBV30 | AWILGLGGPQETQY
TRBJ2-5 | TRBV18 | ASSPNKETQY
TRBJ1-3 | TRBV9 | ASSRGDSTGNTIY
TRBJ2-1 | TRBV3-1/TRBV3-2 | ASSPPVGEGSYNEQF
TRBJ1-2 | TRBV7-9 | ASSLGAHYGYT
TRBJ2-1 | TRBV2 | ASTGGFYEQF
TRBJ1-6 | TRBV7-6 | ASSPNGEVGSPLH
TRBJ2-1 | TRBV7-2 | ASRPRTGGKRDEQF
TRBJ1-1 | TRBV18 | ASSPTAGLIMNTEAF
TRBJ1-1 | TRBV2 | ASSPGTRTEAF
TRBJ1-1 | TRBV12-3/TRBV12-4 | ASSLELNTEAF
TRBJ2-3 | TRBV7-2 | ASSPMGTSTDTQY
TRBJ1-3 | TRBV6-1 | ASSEFPGQKPPGNTIY
TRBJ1-4 | TRBV7-2 | ASSPPPGQEGEKLF
TRBJ2-7 | TRBV28 | ASSLGAGTYEQY